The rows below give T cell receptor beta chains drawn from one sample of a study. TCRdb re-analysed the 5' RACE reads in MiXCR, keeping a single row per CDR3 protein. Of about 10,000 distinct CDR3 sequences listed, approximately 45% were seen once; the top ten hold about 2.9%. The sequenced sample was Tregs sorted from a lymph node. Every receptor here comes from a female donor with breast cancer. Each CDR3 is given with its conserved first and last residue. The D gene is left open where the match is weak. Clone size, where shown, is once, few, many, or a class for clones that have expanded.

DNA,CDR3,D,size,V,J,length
TGTGCCAGCAGCGCCCTCGCGGGGGACAATGAGCAGTTCTTC,CASSALAGDNEQFF,TRBD2,.,TRBV9,TRBJ2-1,14
TGTGCCAGCAGCTCCCCCCGTTTAGGCTCCTACGAGCAGTACTTC,CASSSPRLGSYEQYF,.,.,TRBV28,TRBJ2-7,15
TGTGCCAGCAGCTTAGTTCCGGGAGGTACGGATGAGCAGTTCTTC,CASSLVPGGTDEQFF,TRBD2,.,TRBV11-3,TRBJ2-1,15
TGTGCCAGCAGCCCAACCCAGGGACGAGAGCTCTACGAGCAGTACTTC,CASSPTQGRELYEQYF,.,.,TRBV7-9,TRBJ2-7,16
TGTGCCAGCAGTTTAGGGGGGTTTGGGGCCAACGTCCTGACTTTC,CASSLGGFGANVLTF,.,.,TRBV12-3/TRBV12-4,TRBJ2-6,15
TGCGCCAGCAGCCATAGGACAGGCGGCGAGCAGTACTTC,CASSHRTGGEQYF,TRBD1,.,TRBV4-1,TRBJ2-7,13
TGCAGTGTCACCTCGGACAGGTATAGCAATCAGCCCCAGCATTTT,CSVTSDRYSNQPQHF,TRBD1,.,TRBV20-1,TRBJ1-5,15
TGTGCCAGCAGCCGCGAGACGGGACTAGCGGGAGAGACCCAGTACTTC,CASSRETGLAGETQYF,TRBD2,.,TRBV7-9,TRBJ2-5,16
TGTGCCAGCACCCTAGAGGGACAGGAGGGATCCTACGAGCAGTACTTC,CASTLEGQEGSYEQYF,TRBD1,once,TRBV7-8,TRBJ2-7,16
TGTGCCAGCAGCTCGGGACTAGCGGGAGGGCCCTCCTACAATGAGCAGTTCTTC,CASSSGLAGGPSYNEQFF,TRBD2,.,TRBV7-6,TRBJ2-1,18
TGTGCCAGCAGTTACGGACAGGCGGATCGGGGCTACACCTTC,CASSYGQADRGYTF,TRBD1,.,TRBV6-5,TRBJ1-2,14
TGCGCCAGCAGCTTGGGACAGGGTCAAGAGACCCAGTACTTC,CASSLGQGQETQYF,TRBD1,.,TRBV5-1,TRBJ2-5,14
TGTGCCAGCGGAGACAATGCCCTAAACACTGAAGCTTTCTTT,CASGDNALNTEAFF,.,medium-sized,TRBV12-3/TRBV12-4,TRBJ1-1,14
TGTGCCAGCAGTTCAATCCCCCCTGGGGCGTTCACCCTCCACTTT,CASSSIPPGAFTLHF,.,.,TRBV27,TRBJ1-6,15
TGTGCCATCAGTGAGGTCTCTAGCGCAACCTACGAGCAGTACTTC,CAISEVSSATYEQYF,.,.,TRBV10-3,TRBJ2-7,15
TGTGCCACCCTTCCAAGCTCCTACAATGAGCAGTTCTTC,CATLPSSYNEQFF,.,few,TRBV7-9,TRBJ2-1,13
TGTGCCAGCAGCTCTCCGGACGACAATGAGCAGTTCTTC,CASSSPDDNEQFF,.,.,TRBV7-3,TRBJ2-1,13
TGTGCCAGCAGCCCCGGACAGGGATTATCCTACGAGCAGTACTTC,CASSPGQGLSYEQYF,TRBD1,.,TRBV5-6,TRBJ2-7,15
TGTGCCTGGACACACGGCTATGGCTACACCTTC,CAWTHGYGYTF,.,.,TRBV30,TRBJ1-2,11
TGCAGTGCTAGATCGACACGTACTAGCAATCAGCCCCAGCATTTT,CSARSTRTSNQPQHF,.,.,TRBV20-1,TRBJ1-5,15
TGTGCTAGCAGCCCCGGACAGGGGGGTCTTGAGCAGTTCTTC,CASSPGQGGLEQFF,TRBD1,.,TRBV7-7,TRBJ2-1,14
TGCGCCAGCAGCCAAGTAAGAGGGGCAAACACCAAGGAGCTGTTTTTT,CASSQVRGANTKELFF,.,.,TRBV4-1,TRBJ2-2,16
TGTGCCAGCAGCCCCCGGGGGACAGGCCCCAAGCCCCAGCATTTT,CASSPRGTGPKPQHF,TRBD1,.,TRBV6-5,TRBJ1-5,15
TGTGCCAGCAGTCTCGGGACTAGCGGAGCCTACAATGAGCAGTTCTTC,CASSLGTSGAYNEQFF,TRBD2,few,TRBV28,TRBJ2-1,16
TGTGCCAGCAGTCTCTCCGGGACTAGCTCCCATACGCAGTATTTT,CASSLSGTSSHTQYF,TRBD2,medium-sized,TRBV6-5,TRBJ2-3,15
TGTGCCAGCACCACCGTCGAGGCAGATACGCAGTATTTT,CASTTVEADTQYF,.,.,TRBV12-3/TRBV12-4,TRBJ2-3,13
.,CASSSSQALGNEQFF,.,.,TRBV12-3/TRBV12-4,TRBJ2-1,15